This T cell receptor beta chain was captured in a study of T-cell memory formation after mild COVID-19. Overall study: The TCR clusters were mostly specific to one donor. General study points: Some clones that responded turned up in pre-infection memory, which suggests that cross-reactive memory joined in. Chiefly within CM and EM were the contracting CD4+ clones; CD8+ ones were within EMRA.

This clonotype was counted a few times. Its antigen is currently unknown. V gave up 1 base and J gave up 5 bases, with 12 bases separating them. The germline V gene encodes CDR1 SEHNR and CDR2 FQNEAQ (reference sequence). The CDR3 runs to 14 residues. cDNA libraries for TCR alpha and TCR beta, carrying sample barcodes and UMIs, came from 5'RACE with constant-segment primers. TCRdb fed the 5' RACE reads into MiXCR, producing one record per CDR3 protein. The sample lists about 400,000 distinct CDR3 sequences, approximately 19% occurring once. The receptor comes from a man between 18 and 35 years old who had mild COVID-19 (a few samples of this study predate the infection). Cell type and time point are not known. Material: PBMCs or a T cell subset sorted from them (not recorded which). This rearrangement joins TRBV7-9 to TRBJ2-7, with D perhaps TRBD2 (5 bases). CDR3 region: CASSLDAGPDEQYF. CDR3 nucleotide sequence: TGTGCCAGCAGCTTAGATGCGGGCCCCGACGAGCAGTACTTC.